This T cell receptor beta chain was retrieved from a study of identifying expanded T cells in peripheral blood. This clone has only a few counts. The antigen remains unidentified. Study-wide findings and caveats: Roughly two-week clone count variance significantly increased as total template count grew.

V dropped 6 bases and J dropped 4 bases, with 12 bases sitting between them. Germline-derived CDR1 and CDR2 are MNHEY and SVGAGI. There are 13 residues in the CDR3. The repertoire was sequenced with immunoSEQ multiplex PCR; TCRdb's copy has only in-frame clones and lacks some. The sample includes some 120,000 clones, around four fifths of them seen just once. The material sequenced was blood. The rearrangement uses TRBV6-5 and TRBJ1-2; D unclear. The clonotype comes from a person between 18 and 75 years old in good health. The CDR3 is CASSPTWGYGYTF. CDR3 coding DNA: TGTGCCAGCAGCCCTACGTGGGGCTATGGCTACACCTTC.